The present T cell receptor beta chain was sequenced within a study of somatic mutations in cytotoxic T cells in rheumatoid arthritis (dated by TCRdb to 2017 to 2019). For the wider study: Patient peripheral blood (less than 32 ml EDTA) was drawn right after diagnosis and before any treatment started. Some T-cell populations stained with V beta antibodies were sorted by flow on a FACSAria II or Sony SH800 to nearly 100% purity, with sorted V beta1+ cells additionally subjected to TCRB sequencing. TCRB deep sequencing covered 65 to 80 patients with rheumatoid arthritis along with 15 to 25 healthy controls. Median age was essentially the same in the patient group and the control group. To characterize clonality, the study used TCRB deep sequencing while asking whether somatic mutations are carried by expanded CD8+ T-cell clones in newly diagnosed, untreated rheumatoid arthritis. What the authors observed across the whole study: Several identical CD8+ TCRB sequences were found in both blood and synovial fluid, and in about an eighth of the roughly 65 patients the largest CD8+ clone exceeded 20% of CD8+ cells. The slight TRBV07 underrepresentation in patients was not adjusted for multiple comparisons. The antigen targets of the expanded CD8+ clones were unknown, and absence from virus-specific databases did not rule out viral specificity. There was no significant difference in CD8+ T-cell clonality between rheumatoid arthritis patients and age-matched healthy controls. Healthy controls showed no age-related increase in CD8+ clonality, whereas patients did (Spearman r ~ 0.49).

Sequencing of TCRB CDR3 was done on genomic DNA with the immunoSEQ assay. Under the source paper's analysis protocol: When patient CD8+ clones exceeding 1% were checked against published virus-specific TCRB sequences, only a few matched. Analyses were restricted to productive TCRB rearrangements. Clonality was expressed as a Shannon entropy-based productive clonality index, with each clone defined by a unique TCRB CDR3 sequence. Repertoire overlap between two samples was calculated from the template counts of each clone relative to total templates per sample. V-gene usage measured by flow cytometry correlated with TCRB sequencing V-gene usage, with a Spearman r of 0.5 to 0.65. TCRdb carries this immuneACCESS record with in-frame sequences only. Its versions omit some clonotypes, under half of them owing to an unresolved V gene in the studies checked, with the rest unexplained. V and J calls and clone size are as listed in that table; D and trimming were resolved from the DNA. The sample table holds tens of thousands of clones, of which more than 75% were seen once. Together, the top ten hold roughly 9.6% of the sample.

In the case of this clone: Its target antigen remains unknown. Base qualities are not at hand, and no much larger clone is one base apart.

CD4+ and CD8+ cells were isolated by positive magnetic bead selection on an AutoMACS, and purity was checked by flow cytometry. After a first flow cytometry screen using a TCR V beta antibody panel, clonal expansions were characterized through TCRB deep sequencing of sorted CD8+ fractions. Peripheral blood mononuclear cells were isolated by Ficoll-Paque PLUS density gradient separation. Using Nucleospin Tissue or Tissue XS kits, DNA was extracted from CD4-enriched, CD8-enriched or PBMC samples, with quantification by a Qubit 2.0 fluorometer. The CDR3 numbers 13 residues from cysteine through phenylalanine. Only the CDR3 DNA is retained, 39 bases long and in frame from the first base. CDR1 is given as ENHRY and CDR2 as SYGVKD, both from the germline V gene. At the junction V is shortened by 0 bases and J by 11 bases, with 10 bases in between.

The clonotype comes from an adult with rheumatoid arthritis. This chain joins TRBV10-3 to TRBJ1-4, with the D gene call left open. Sequenced sample: CD8+ T cells sorted from blood. This receptor carries the CDR3 CAISESGPFKLFF. Read as DNA, the sequence is TGTGCCATCAGTGAGTCGGGTCCTTTTAAACTGTTTTTT.